Listed below are T cell receptor beta chains from one sample, sequenced in a study of blood T cell repertoires in COVID-19. Repertoires were generated with immunoSEQ multiplex PCR, while TCRdb's copy carries only in-frame clones and drops some. Among a few hundred thousand clones listed, 85% to 90% were seen once. The sequenced sample consisted of peripheral blood. These TCRs come from a woman in her fifties or sixties with acute or convalescent COVID-19. CDR3s include the opening cysteine and the closing phenylalanine or tryptophan. The D gene is left open where the match is weak. Expanded clones get a size class; other rows say once, few or many, or leave the size out.

clone size	V gene	J gene	D gene	CDR3 DNA	CDR3 protein
-	TRBV5-1	TRBJ2-5	TRBD2	TGCGCCAGCAGCCCCCCAGGACTAGCGGGCCAAGAGACCCAGTACTTC	CASSPPGLAGQETQYF
-	TRBV10-3	TRBJ2-7	TRBD2	TGTGCCATCAGTGACATCCGGCTAGCGGGGGGTCAAAATACCTACGAGCAGTACTTC	CAISDIRLAGGQNTYEQYF
-	TRBV12-3/TRBV12-4	TRBJ1-1	TRBD1	TGTGCCAGCACCAGGGACAGGGTAGAAGCTTTCTTT	CASTRDRVEAFF
-	TRBV19	TRBJ1-5	-	TGTGCCAGTAGTATAGATCGCAGGTATAGCAATCAGCCCCAGCATTTT	CASSIDRRYSNQPQHF
few	TRBV19	TRBJ1-5	TRBD1	TGTGCCAGTAGTCCAGGGGGCGCGGCGAGTCAGCCCCAGCATTTT	CASSPGGAASQPQHF
-	TRBV9	TRBJ2-7	TRBD1	TGTGCCAGCAGCCCGAGGACAGGGGGTAGTTACGAGCAGTACTTC	CASSPRTGGSYEQYF
-	TRBV6-5	TRBJ2-1	TRBD2	TGTGCCAGCACCCCAGGACTAGCGGGAGGAGGTGAGCAGTTCTTC	CASTPGLAGGGEQFF
-	TRBV12-5	TRBJ1-4	TRBD1	TGTGCTAGTGGCCCTTCCCCCGGGACAGGGGGGGAAAAACTGTTTTTT	CASGPSPGTGGEKLFF
-	TRBV30	TRBJ2-2	TRBD2	TGTGCCTGGAGTGTAATGGCTAGCGGAGACGGGGAGCTGTTTTTT	CAWSVMASGDGELFF
-	TRBV14	TRBJ2-1	TRBD1	TGTGCCAGCAGCCTTTATACAGGGGGCTACAATGAGCAGTTCTTC	CASSLYTGGYNEQFF
-	TRBV19	TRBJ1-5	TRBD1	TGTGCCAGTAGTCAGGGGGTGGATCAGCCCCAGCATTTT	CASSQGVDQPQHF
-	TRBV7-8	TRBJ2-7	TRBD2	TGTGCCAGCAGTTTCCTAGCGGGCCCCTACGAGCAGTACTTC	CASSFLAGPYEQYF
-	TRBV10-3	TRBJ2-5	TRBD1	TGTGCCATCAGTGATAGACAGGGGGAAGAGACCCAGTACTTC	CAISDRQGEETQYF
once	TRBV5-1	TRBJ2-5	TRBD2	TGCGCCAGCGGAGGACTAGCGGAACAAGAGACCCAGTACTTC	CASGGLAEQETQYF
-	TRBV9	TRBJ2-3	TRBD2	TGTGCCAGCAGCGTCACTAGCGGGGGAGAGTCTACGCAGTATTTT	CASSVTSGGESTQYF
-	TRBV30	TRBJ1-5	-	TGTGCCTGGAGTGTACCCAGGGGCTGGGTTCAGCCCCAGCATTTT	CAWSVPRGWVQPQHF
-	TRBV7-9	TRBJ2-4	TRBD2	TGTGCCAGCAGCTTAAATAGCGGGAGGGCCGGAACCAAAAACATTCAGTACTTC	CASSLNSGRAGTKNIQYF
-	TRBV5-1	TRBJ1-4	TRBD1	TGCGCCAGCAGCGCTGAGGGACAGGGGACAAGTGAAAAACTGTTTTTT	CASSAEGQGTSEKLFF
once	TRBV19	TRBJ1-4	TRBD1	TGTGCCAGTAGCAACGCCCGTCGACAGGGAAGCGAAAAACTGTTTTTT	CASSNARRQGSEKLFF
-	TRBV19	TRBJ1-2	-	TGTGCCAGTAGCCTAACCGGGGGAGGCTATGGCTACACCTTC	CASSLTGGGYGYTF
-	TRBV4-2	TRBJ1-5	TRBD1	TGTGCCAGCAGCCCCGGGACAGCCCTCGGAGATCAGCCCCAGCATTTT	CASSPGTALGDQPQHF
-	TRBV18	TRBJ1-1	-	TGTGCCAGCTCACCGGGTCAGGACACTGAAGCTTTCTTT	CASSPGQDTEAFF
-	TRBV2	TRBJ1-2	-	TGTGCCAGCAGTGAAGTTACAGGACCTCCCGACTATGGCTACACCTTC	CASSEVTGPPDYGYTF
-	TRBV6-5	TRBJ2-2	-	TGTGCCAGCTCATATGAGGGGGGGCTTTCGGAGCTGTTTTTT	CASSYEGGLSELFF
-	TRBV2	TRBJ2-5	TRBD1	TGTGCCAGCAGTGGACAGGGCCAAGAGACCCAGTACTTC	CASSGQGQETQYF
-	TRBV6-5	TRBJ1-5	-	TGTGCCAGCAGTCTTTTCCAGGGGCAGGATCAGCCCCAGCATTTT	CASSLFQGQDQPQHF
-	TRBV3-1/TRBV3-2	TRBJ2-1	-	TGTGCCAGCAGCCAAACGAGAAATGAGCAGTTCTTC	CASSQTRNEQFF
-	TRBV18	TRBJ1-5	TRBD1	TGTGCCAGCTCACCAGGGACAGGGTTCCTTCAGCCCCAGCATTTT	CASSPGTGFLQPQHF
-	TRBV5-1	TRBJ1-3	-	TGCGCCAGCAGCCATGGAGTCGGAAACACCATATATTTT	CASSHGVGNTIYF
-	TRBV29-1	TRBJ2-7	TRBD1	TGCAGCGTCGCGAGGCAGGGGGCGGGCGAGCAGTACTTC	CSVARQGAGEQYF
-	TRBV6-1	TRBJ1-4	TRBD1	TGTGCCAGCAGTGACCGGACAGGGGGTGAAAAACTGTTTTTT	CASSDRTGGEKLFF
-	TRBV4-2	TRBJ1-1	TRBD1	TGTGCCAGCAGCCAGGACGACAGGGAGGACACTGAAGCTTTCTTT	CASSQDDREDTEAFF
-	TRBV11-2	TRBJ2-5	-	TGTGCCAGCAGTCTTGGCGAGACCCAGTACTTC	CASSLGETQYF
-	TRBV19	TRBJ2-6	TRBD1	TGTGCCAGTAAGACTACAGGGGGCTCTGGGGCCAACGTCCTGACTTTC	CASKTTGGSGANVLTF
-	TRBV4-3	TRBJ2-3	TRBD2	TGCGCCAGCAGCCCCGGGGGACTAGCGAATCCAGATACGCAGTATTTT	CASSPGGLANPDTQYF
-	TRBV5-1	TRBJ2-1	TRBD2	TGCGCCAGCAGCGGACTAGCACCAAGCTCCTACAATGAGCAGTTCTTC	CASSGLAPSSYNEQFF
-	TRBV19	TRBJ2-5	-	TGTGCCAGTAGTATCCATGCCAGGGAGACCCAGTACTTC	CASSIHARETQYF
-	TRBV24-1	TRBJ2-5	TRBD2	TGTGCCACCAGTAGGAGCGGACTAGCGGGTGGATTCCAAGAGACCCAGTACTTC	CATSRSGLAGGFQETQYF
-	TRBV5-1	TRBJ1-2	-	TGCGCCAGCAGCTTGGCCCCGGAGTTGGGCTACACCTTC	CASSLAPELGYTF
-	TRBV12-3/TRBV12-4	TRBJ2-7	-	TGTGCCAGCAGCCCCTCCGACGAGCAGTACTTC	CASSPSDEQYF
-	TRBV30	TRBJ2-7	-	TGTGCCTGGATGGCCCGATCGTACGAGCAGTACTTC	CAWMARSYEQYF
-	TRBV29-1	TRBJ1-4	-	TGCAGCGGAAGCAGGGGAACTAATGAAAAACTGTTTTTT	CSGSRGTNEKLFF
-	TRBV11-3	TRBJ2-1	TRBD1	TGTGCCAGCAGCACTGCCGGGACAGGGAACAACAATGAGCAGTTCTTC	CASSTAGTGNNNEQFF
-	TRBV25-1	TRBJ1-2	-	TGTGCCAGCAGAATCGACAGCACCTATGGCTACACCTTC	CASRIDSTYGYTF
-	TRBV4-3	TRBJ2-4	TRBD1	TGCGCCAGCAGCCAAGGTCCGGGACAGGGTCGTCGAAACATTCAGTACTTC	CASSQGPGQGRRNIQYF
-	TRBV5-5	TRBJ1-5	-	TGTGCCAGCAGCTTAACAGGGCCCAATCAGCCCCAGCATTTT	CASSLTGPNQPQHF
once	TRBV5-1	TRBJ1-4	-	TGCGCCAGCAGCTTGGCAATGAGGAATGAAAAACTGTTTTTT	CASSLAMRNEKLFF
-	TRBV5-1	TRBJ2-7	-	TGCGCCAGCAGCTTGCAGACTTTCTACGAGCAGTACTTC	CASSLQTFYEQYF
-	TRBV3-1/TRBV3-2	TRBJ1-2	-	TGTGCCAGCACCCTAGGCTATGGCTACACCTTC	CASTLGYGYTF
-	TRBV6-5	TRBJ1-1	-	TGTGCCAGCAGCATACTTCCGGGACAAGAAGCTTTCTTT	CASSILPGQEAFF
-	TRBV27	TRBJ2-1	TRBD1	TGTGCCAGCAGTCGGACAGGGGGCGACTACAATGAGCAGTTCTTC	CASSRTGGDYNEQFF
-	TRBV6-5	TRBJ2-7	-	TGTGCCAGCAGAGGCTACAGGGACGAGCAGTACTTC	CASRGYRDEQYF
few	TRBV6-5	TRBJ1-6	-	TGTGCCAGCAACCCCGGGAATTATAATTCACCCCTCCACTTT	CASNPGNYNSPLHF
-	TRBV10-3	TRBJ1-1	-	TGTGCCATCAGTGAGTCGGGCACAGGTATGAACACTGAAGCTTTCTTT	CAISESGTGMNTEAFF
-	TRBV5-1	TRBJ1-2	-	TGCGCCAGCAGCGCCCCCGAGCGGGAATACTATGGCTACACCTTC	CASSAPEREYYGYTF
-	TRBV5-4	TRBJ2-1	-	TGTGCCAGCAGCTTGGTACTAGCCGCCTACAATGAGCAGTTCTTC	CASSLVLAAYNEQFF
-	TRBV21-1	TRBJ2-3	-	TGTGCCAGCAGCAAAGCTGGGACAGGAGCGTCAGATACGCAGTATTTT	CASSKAGTGASDTQYF
-	TRBV10-3	TRBJ2-7	-	TGTGCCATCAAGGGAGACGCGGGAAAACCCTACGAGCAGTACTTC	CAIKGDAGKPYEQYF
-	TRBV28	TRBJ2-3	-	TGTGCCAGCCGGGGCACAGATACGCAGTATTTT	CASRGTDTQYF